Listed here is a single TCR beta chain. The data stem from a study of technical replicates of blood from a handful of donors. TCRdb keeps only in-frame clones here, not all; method: immunoSEQ multiplex PCR. The data show 55,000 to 75,000 clones, roughly 90% seen once. The CDR3 contains 17 residues. J lost 0 bases, V lost 0 bases, and 2 bases had no gene match. In germline, CDR1 is ENHRY, CDR2 SYGVKD. The sample taken for sequencing was T cells isolated from PBMCs. The chain recombines TRBV10-3 with TRBJ2-5; 12 bases map to TRBD2. The TCR was taken from a human donor in good health. In DNA form, the CDR3 reads TGTGCCATCAGTGAGTCTACTAGCGGGAGGTACCAAGAGACCCAGTACTTC. It is translated as CAISESTSGRYQETQYF.